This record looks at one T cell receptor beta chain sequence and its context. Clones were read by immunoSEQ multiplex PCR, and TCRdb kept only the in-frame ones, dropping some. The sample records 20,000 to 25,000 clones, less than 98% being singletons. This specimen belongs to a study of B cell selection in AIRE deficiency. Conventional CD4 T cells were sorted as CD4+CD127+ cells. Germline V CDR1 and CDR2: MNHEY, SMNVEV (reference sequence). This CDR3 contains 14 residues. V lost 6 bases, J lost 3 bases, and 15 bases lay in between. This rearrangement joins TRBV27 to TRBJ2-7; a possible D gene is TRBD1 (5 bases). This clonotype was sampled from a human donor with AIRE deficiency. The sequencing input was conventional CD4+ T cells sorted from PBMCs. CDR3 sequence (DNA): TGTGCCAGCAGATCCGACAGAAGACGCTACGAGCAGTACTTC. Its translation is CASRSDRRRYEQYF.